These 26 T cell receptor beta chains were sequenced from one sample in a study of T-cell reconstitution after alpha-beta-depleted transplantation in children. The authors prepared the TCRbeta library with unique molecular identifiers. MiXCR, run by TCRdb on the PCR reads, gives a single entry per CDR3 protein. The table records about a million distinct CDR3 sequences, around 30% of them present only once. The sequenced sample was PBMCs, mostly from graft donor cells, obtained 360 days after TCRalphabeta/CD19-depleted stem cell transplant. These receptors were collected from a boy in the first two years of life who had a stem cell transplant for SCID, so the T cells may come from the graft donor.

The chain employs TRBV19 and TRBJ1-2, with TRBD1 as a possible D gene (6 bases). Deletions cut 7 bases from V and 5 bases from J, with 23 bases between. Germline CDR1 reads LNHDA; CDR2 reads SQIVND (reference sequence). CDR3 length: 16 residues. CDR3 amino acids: CASKRNTGWDPYGYTF. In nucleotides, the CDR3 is TGTGCCAGTAAAAGGAACACAGGGTGGGACCCATATGGCTACACCTTC.

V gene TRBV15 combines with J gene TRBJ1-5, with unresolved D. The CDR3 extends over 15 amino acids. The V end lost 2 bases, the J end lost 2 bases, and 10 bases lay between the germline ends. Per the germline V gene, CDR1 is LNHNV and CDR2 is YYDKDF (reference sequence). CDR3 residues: CATSRRTAGNQPQHF. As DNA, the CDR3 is TGTGCCACCAGCAGAAGGACGGCGGGCAATCAGCCCCAGCATTTT.

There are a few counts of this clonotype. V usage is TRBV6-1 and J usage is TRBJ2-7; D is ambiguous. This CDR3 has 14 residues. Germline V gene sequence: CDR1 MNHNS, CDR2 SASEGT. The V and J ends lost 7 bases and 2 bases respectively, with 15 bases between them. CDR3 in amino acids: CASKLGVPTYEQYF. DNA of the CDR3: TGTGCCAGCAAACTCGGCGTTCCGACCTACGAGCAGTACTTC.

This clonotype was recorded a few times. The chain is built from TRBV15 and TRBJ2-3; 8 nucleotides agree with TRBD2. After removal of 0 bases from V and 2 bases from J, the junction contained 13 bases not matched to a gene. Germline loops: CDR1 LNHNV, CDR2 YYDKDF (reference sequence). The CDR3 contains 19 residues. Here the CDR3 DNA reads TGTGCCACCAGCAGAGATCCCGGAGTAGCGGGAACTTCCACAGATACGCAGTATTTT. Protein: CATSRDPGVAGTSTDTQYF.

The CDR3 protein is CSARGGQGAETQYF. The CDR3 DNA follows: TGCAGTGCCAGGGGAGGGCAGGGGGCTGAGACCCAGTACTTC. This chain connects TRBV20-1 to TRBJ2-5; D might be TRBD1 (8 bases). This CDR3 spans 14 amino acids. The ends were cut back, 6 bases at V and 5 bases at J, with 19 bases in the middle. Per the germline V gene, CDR1 is DFQATT and CDR2 is SNEGSKA (reference sequence).

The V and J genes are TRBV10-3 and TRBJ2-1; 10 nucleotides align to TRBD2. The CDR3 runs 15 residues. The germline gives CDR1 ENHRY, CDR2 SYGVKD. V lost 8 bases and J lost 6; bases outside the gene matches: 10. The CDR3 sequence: CAIGGKTSGPNEQFF. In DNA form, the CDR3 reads TGTGCCATCGGGGGAAAGACTAGCGGGCCCAATGAGCAGTTCTTC.

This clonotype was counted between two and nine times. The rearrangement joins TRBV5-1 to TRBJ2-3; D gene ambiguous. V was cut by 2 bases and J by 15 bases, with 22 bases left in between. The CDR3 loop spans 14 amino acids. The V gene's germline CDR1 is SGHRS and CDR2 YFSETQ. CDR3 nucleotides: TGCGCCAGCAGCTTACCCCTAGGATCCGGAAAGAGATATTTT. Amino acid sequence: CASSLPLGSGKRYF.

The CDR3 nucleotides read TGCAGTGCTAGAGATCGGGCGGGGGCCCCCGATACGCAGTATTTT. Translation gives CSARDRAGAPDTQYF. The rearrangement links TRBV20-1 to TRBJ2-3; a weak D match, TRBD2 (7 bases). The CDR3 loop spans 15 amino acids. Germline CDR1 DFQATT, CDR2 SNEGSKA (reference sequence). V was shortened by 0 bases and J by 6 bases, with 16 bases between the two germline ends.

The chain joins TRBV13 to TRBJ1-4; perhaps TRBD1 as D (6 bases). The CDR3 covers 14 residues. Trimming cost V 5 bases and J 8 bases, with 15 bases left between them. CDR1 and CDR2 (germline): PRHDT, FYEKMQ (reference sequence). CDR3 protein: CASSPDRIGEKLFF. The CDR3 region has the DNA TGTGCCAGCAGCCCCGACAGGATCGGAGAAAAACTGTTTTTT. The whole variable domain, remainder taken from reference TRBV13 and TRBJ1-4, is AAGVIQSPRHLIKEKRETATLKCYPIPRHDTVYWYQQGPGQDPQFLISFYEKMQSDKGSIPDRFSAQQFSDYHSELNMSSLELGDSALYFCASSPDRIGEKLFFGSGTQLSVL.

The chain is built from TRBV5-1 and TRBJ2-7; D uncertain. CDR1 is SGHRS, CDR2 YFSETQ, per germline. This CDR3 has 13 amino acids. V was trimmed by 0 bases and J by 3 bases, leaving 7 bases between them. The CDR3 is CASSLDSYYEQYF. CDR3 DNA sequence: TGCGCCAGCAGCTTGGACAGTTACTACGAGCAGTACTTC.

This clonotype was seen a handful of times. The DNA of the CDR3 is TGCGCCAGCAGCCAGAAGGGGGCAGGGAACTATGGCTACACCTTC. Protein product: CASSQKGAGNYGYTF. This chain connects TRBV4-3 to TRBJ1-2, with TRBD1 matching 7 bases. This CDR3 contains 15 residues. Germline V gene data show CDR1 as LGHNA and CDR2 as YSLEER. V gave up 3 bases and J gave up 2 bases; unmatched junction bases: 6.

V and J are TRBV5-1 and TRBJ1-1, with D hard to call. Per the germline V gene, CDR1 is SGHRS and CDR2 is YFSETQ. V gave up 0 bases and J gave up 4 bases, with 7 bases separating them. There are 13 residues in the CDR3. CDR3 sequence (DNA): TGCGCCAGCAGCTTGGTAGGGCCCACTGAAGCTTTCTTT. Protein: CASSLVGPTEAFF.

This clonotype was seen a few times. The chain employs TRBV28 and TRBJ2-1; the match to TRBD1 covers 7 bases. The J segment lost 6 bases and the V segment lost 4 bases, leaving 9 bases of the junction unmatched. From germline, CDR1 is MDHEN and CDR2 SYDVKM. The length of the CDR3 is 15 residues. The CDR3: CASSWGQGVINEQFF. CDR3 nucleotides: TGTGCCAGCAGTTGGGGGCAGGGGGTAATCAATGAGCAGTTCTTC.

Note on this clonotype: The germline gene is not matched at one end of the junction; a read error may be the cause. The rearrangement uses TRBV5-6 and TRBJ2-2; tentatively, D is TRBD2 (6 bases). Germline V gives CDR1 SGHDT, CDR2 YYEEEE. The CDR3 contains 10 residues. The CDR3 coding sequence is TGCGGGGGACACACCGGGGAGCTGTTTTTT. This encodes CGGHTGELFF.

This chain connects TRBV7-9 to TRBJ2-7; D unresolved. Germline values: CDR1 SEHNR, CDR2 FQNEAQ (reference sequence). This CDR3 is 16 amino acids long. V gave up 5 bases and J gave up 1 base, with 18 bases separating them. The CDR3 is CASSPSGQIQSYEQYF. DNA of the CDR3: TGTGCCAGCAGCCCCTCCGGTCAAATTCAATCCTACGAGCAGTACTTC.

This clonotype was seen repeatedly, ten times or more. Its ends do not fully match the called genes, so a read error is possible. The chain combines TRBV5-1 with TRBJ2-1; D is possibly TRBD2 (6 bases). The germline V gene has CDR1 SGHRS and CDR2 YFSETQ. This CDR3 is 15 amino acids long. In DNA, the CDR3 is TGTGCCAGCAGCTTGGATGGCGGGGTTTACAATGAGCAGTTCTTC. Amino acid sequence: CASSLDGGVYNEQFF.

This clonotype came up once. CDR3 nucleotides: TGCGCCAGCAGCTTGGAGGTCAGGACCTTCTACGAGCAGTACTTC. Residues: CASSLEVRTFYEQYF. The chain uses TRBV5-1 and TRBJ2-7, with no clear D. Germline V CDR1 and CDR2: SGHRS, YFSETQ. There are 15 residues in the CDR3. V lost 0 bases to trimming and J lost 3 bases, with 13 bases between them. The complete variable domain, with remaining parts taken from reference TRBV5-1 and TRBJ2-7, reads KAGVTQTPRYLIKTRGQQVTLSCSPISGHRSVSWYQQTPGQGLQFLFEYFSETQRNKGNFPGRFSGRQFSNSRSEMNVSTLELGDSALYLCASSLEVRTFYEQYFGPGTRLTVT.

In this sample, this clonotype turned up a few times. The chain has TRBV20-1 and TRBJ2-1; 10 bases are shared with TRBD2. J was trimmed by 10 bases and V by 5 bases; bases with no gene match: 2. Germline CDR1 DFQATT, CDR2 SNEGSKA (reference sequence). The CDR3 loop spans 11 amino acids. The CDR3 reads CSALTSGEQFF. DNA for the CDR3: TGCAGTGCTCTGACTAGCGGGGAGCAGTTCTTC.

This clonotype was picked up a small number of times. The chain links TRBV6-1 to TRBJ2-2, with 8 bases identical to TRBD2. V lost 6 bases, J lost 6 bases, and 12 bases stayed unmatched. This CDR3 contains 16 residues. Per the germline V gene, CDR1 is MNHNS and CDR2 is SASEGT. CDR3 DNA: TGTGCCAGCAGACGTCCCGGGACTAGAGGTTCCGGGGAGCTGTTTTTT. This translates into CASRRPGTRGSGELFF.

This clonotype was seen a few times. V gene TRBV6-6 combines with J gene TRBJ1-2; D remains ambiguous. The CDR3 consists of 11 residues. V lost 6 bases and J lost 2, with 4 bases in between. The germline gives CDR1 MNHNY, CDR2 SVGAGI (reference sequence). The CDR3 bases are TGTGCCAGCAGACAAAACTATGGCTACACCTTC. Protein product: CASRQNYGYTF.

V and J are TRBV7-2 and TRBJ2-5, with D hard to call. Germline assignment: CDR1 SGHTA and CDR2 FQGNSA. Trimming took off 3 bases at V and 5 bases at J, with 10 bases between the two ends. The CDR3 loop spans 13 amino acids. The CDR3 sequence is CASSFSSWETQYF. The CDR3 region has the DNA TGTGCCAGCAGCTTTTCGTCGTGGGAGACCCAGTACTTC. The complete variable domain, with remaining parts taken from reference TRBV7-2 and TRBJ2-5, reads GAGVSQSPSNKVTEKGKDVELRCDPISGHTALYWYRQSLGQGLEFLIYFQGNSAPDKSGLPSDRFSAERTGGSVSTLTIQRTQQEDSAVYLCASSFSSWETQYFGPGTRLLVL.

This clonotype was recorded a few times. The CDR3 loop reads CASSSGTASTDTQYF. Here the CDR3 DNA reads TGCGCCAGCAGCTCCGGGACGGCTAGCACAGATACGCAGTATTTT. The rearrangement links TRBV5-1 to TRBJ2-3; possibly TRBD1 or TRBD2 for D (5 bases each). Looked up from germline, CDR1 is SGHRS and CDR2 is YFSETQ. This CDR3 is 15 amino acids long. V lost 3 bases and J 0 bases, leaving 11 bases between the germline ends.

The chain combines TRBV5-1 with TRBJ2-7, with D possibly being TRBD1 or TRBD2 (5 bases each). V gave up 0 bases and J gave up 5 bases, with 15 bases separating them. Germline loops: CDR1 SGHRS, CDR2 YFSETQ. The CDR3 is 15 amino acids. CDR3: CASSLARQGVHEQYF. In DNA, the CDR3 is TGCGCCAGCAGCTTGGCCAGGCAGGGAGTCCACGAGCAGTACTTC. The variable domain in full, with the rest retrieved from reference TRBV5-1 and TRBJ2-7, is KAGVTQTPRYLIKTRGQQVTLSCSPISGHRSVSWYQQTPGQGLQFLFEYFSETQRNKGNFPGRFSGRQFSNSRSEMNVSTLELGDSALYLCASSLARQGVHEQYFGPGTRLTVT.

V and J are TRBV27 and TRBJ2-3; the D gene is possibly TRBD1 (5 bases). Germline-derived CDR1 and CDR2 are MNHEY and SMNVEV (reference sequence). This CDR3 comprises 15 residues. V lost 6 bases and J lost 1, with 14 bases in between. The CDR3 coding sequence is TGTGCCAGCAGCTACCAGGGTTCAGGCACAGATACGCAGTATTTT. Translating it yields CASSYQGSGTDTQYF.

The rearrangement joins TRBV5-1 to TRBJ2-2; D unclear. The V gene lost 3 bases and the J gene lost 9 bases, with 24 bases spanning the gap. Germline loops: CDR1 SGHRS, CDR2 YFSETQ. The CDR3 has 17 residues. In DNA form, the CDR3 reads TGCGCCAGCAGCTCCCCATTGGCACATCTCCTCTCCCGGGAGCTGTTTTTT. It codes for CASSSPLAHLLSRELFF. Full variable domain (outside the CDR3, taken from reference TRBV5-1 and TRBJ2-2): KAGVTQTPRYLIKTRGQQVTLSCSPISGHRSVSWYQQTPGQGLQFLFEYFSETQRNKGNFPGRFSGRQFSNSRSEMNVSTLELGDSALYLCASSSPLAHLLSRELFFGEGSRLTVL.

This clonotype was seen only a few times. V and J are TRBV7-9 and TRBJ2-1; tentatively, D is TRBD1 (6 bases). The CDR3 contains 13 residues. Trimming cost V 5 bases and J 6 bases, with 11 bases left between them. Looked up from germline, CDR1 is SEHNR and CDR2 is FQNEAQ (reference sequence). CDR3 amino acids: CASSRQVSNEQFF. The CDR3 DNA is TGTGCCAGCAGCCGACAGGTCAGCAATGAGCAGTTCTTC.